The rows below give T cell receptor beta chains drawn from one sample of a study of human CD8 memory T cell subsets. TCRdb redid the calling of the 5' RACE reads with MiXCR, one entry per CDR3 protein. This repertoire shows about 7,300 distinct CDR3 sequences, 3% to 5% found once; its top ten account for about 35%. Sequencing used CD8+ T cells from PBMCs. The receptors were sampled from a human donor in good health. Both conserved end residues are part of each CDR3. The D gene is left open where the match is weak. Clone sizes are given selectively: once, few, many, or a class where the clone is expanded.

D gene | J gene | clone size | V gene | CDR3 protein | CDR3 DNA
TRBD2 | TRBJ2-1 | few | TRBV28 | CASSLWTQLAGRGYNEQFF | TGTGCCAGCAGTTTATGGACTCAACTAGCGGGGAGAGGGTACAATGAGCAGTTCTTC
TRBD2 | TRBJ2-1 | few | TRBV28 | CASSLFPPGTSGSYEQFF | TGTGCCAGCAGTTTATTCCCCCCCGGGACTAGCGGGAGCTATGAGCAGTTCTTC
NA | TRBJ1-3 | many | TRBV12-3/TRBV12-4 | CASRSGSGNTIYF | TGTGCCAGCAGATCGGGGTCTGGAAACACCATATATTTT
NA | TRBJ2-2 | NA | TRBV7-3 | CASSGLDGLGDTGELFF | TGTGCCAGCAGCGGCCTGGACGGCCTCGGGGACACCGGGGAGCTGTTTTTT
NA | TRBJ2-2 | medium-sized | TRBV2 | CASSTGTGELFF | TGTGCCAGCAGTACAGGCACCGGGGAGCTGTTTTTT
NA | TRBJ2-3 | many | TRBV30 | CAWIRAEGQYF | TGTGCCTGGATTCGGGCCGAAGGTCAGTATTTT
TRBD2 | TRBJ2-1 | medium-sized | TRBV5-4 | CASSLSGSPHEQFF | TGTGCCAGCAGCTTGAGCGGGAGCCCCCATGAGCAGTTCTTC
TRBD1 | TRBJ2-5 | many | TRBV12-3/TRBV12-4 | CASSTLPQGQQETQYF | TGTGCCAGCAGTACTCTACCACAGGGGCAGCAGGAGACCCAGTACTTC
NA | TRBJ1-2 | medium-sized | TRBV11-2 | CASSTTTGGNTNYGYTF | TGTGCCAGCAGCACAACGACCGGGGGGAATACAAACTATGGCTACACCTTC
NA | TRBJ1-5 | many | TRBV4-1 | CASSQEHAGVQPQHF | TGCGCCAGCAGCCAGGAACACGCAGGGGTTCAGCCCCAGCATTTT
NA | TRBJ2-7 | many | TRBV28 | CASSLLGASSGVEYEQYF | TGTGCCAGCAGTTTATTGGGGGCGAGTTCAGGAGTGGAGTACGAGCAGTACTTC
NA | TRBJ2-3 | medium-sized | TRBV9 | CASSVWGAQNTDTQYF | TGTGCCAGCAGCGTTTGGGGAGCCCAAAACACAGATACGCAGTATTTT
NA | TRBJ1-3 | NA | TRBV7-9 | CANRQVGNTIYF | TGTGCGAACAGACAGGTCGGAAACACCATATATTTT
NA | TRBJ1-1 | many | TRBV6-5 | CASSYGGGNTEAFF | TGTGCCAGCAGTTACGGGGGAGGGAACACTGAAGCTTTCTTT
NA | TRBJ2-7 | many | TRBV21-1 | CASSKALRTVPYEQYF | TGTGCCAGCAGCAAAGCGCTACGGACGGTCCCCTACGAGCAGTACTTC
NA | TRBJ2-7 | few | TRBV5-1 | CASSLVPGRSNLYEQYF | TGCGCCAGCAGCTTGGTTCCGGGGCGGTCTAACCTCTACGAGCAGTACTTC
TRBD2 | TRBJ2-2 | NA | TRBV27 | CASSPRLAVNTGELFF | TGTGCCAGCAGTCCTCGACTAGCAGTTAACACCGGGGAGCTGTTTTTT
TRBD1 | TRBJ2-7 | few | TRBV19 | CASSMGTGGYEQYF | TGTGCCAGTAGTATGGGGACAGGGGGCTACGAGCAGTACTTC
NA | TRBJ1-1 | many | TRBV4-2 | CASSQEREYTEAFF | TGTGCCAGCAGCCAAGAACGGGAGTACACTGAAGCTTTCTTT
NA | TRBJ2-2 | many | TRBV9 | CASSAEWIGELFF | TGTGCCAGCAGCGCAGAATGGATCGGGGAGCTGTTTTTT
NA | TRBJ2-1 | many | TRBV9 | CASSPARGGYNEQFF | TGTGCCAGCAGCCCGGCTAGGGGTGGTTACAATGAGCAGTTCTTC
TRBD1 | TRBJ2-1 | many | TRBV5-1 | CASSRTGVLGEQFF | TGCGCCAGCAGTAGGACAGGGGTACTAGGTGAGCAGTTCTTC
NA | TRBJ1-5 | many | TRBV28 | CASQPGRDYNQPQHF | TGTGCCAGCCAGCCCGGCAGAGATTACAATCAGCCCCAGCATTTT
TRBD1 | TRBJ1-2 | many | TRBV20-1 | CSARTGEGVDGYTF | TGCAGTGCTAGAACAGGGGAGGGGGTCGATGGCTACACCTTC
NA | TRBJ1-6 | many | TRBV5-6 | CASSLDGGNSPLHF | TGTGCCAGCAGCCTAGATGGTGGGAATTCACCCCTCCACTTT
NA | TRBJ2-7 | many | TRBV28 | CASRRPESYEQYF | TGTGCCAGCAGACGCCCTGAGTCCTACGAGCAGTACTTC
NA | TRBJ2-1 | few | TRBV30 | CAWVAGNTNNEQFF | TGTGCCTGGGTGGCTGGGAACACCAACAATGAGCAGTTCTTC
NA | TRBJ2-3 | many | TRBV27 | CASSLRQINTDTQYF | TGTGCCAGCAGTTTAAGACAGATTAACACAGATACGCAGTATTTT
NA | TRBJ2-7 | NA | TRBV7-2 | CASSLATPGPQLNYEQYF | TGTGCCAGCAGCTTAGCGACGCCGGGACCGCAACTTAACTACGAGCAGTACTTC
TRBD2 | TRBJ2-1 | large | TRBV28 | CASSLLQREGLEQFF | TGTGCCAGCAGTTTATTACAGCGGGAGGGCCTCGAGCAGTTCTTC
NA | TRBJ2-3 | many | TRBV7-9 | CASSSDEITDTQYF | TGTGCCAGCAGCTCTGATGAGATCACAGATACGCAGTATTTT
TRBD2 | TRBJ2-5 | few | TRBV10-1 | CASSRTSGATQYF | TGCGCCAGCAGTAGGACTAGCGGGGCAACCCAGTACTTC
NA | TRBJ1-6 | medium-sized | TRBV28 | CASSPDGGPNNSPLHF | TGTGCCAGCAGCCCAGACGGTGGCCCTAATAATTCACCCCTCCACTTT
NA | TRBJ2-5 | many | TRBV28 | CASSLNFMLAYRETQYF | TGTGCCAGCAGTTTAAACTTCATGCTTGCGTACAGAGAGACCCAGTACTTC
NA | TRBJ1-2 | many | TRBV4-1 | CASSQDSNYGYTF | TGCGCCAGCAGCCAAGATTCTAACTATGGCTACACCTTC
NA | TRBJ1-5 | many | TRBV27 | CASSLSAGESQPQHF | TGTGCCAGCAGTTTATCAGCGGGGGAGAGTCAGCCCCAGCATTTT
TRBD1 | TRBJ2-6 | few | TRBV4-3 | CASSRDSLSGANVLTF | TGCGCCAGCAGCCGGGACAGCCTCTCTGGGGCCAACGTCCTGACTTTC
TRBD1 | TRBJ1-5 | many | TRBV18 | CASSPVHRGWKPQHF | TGTGCCAGCTCACCGGTCCACAGGGGTTGGAAGCCCCAGCATTTT
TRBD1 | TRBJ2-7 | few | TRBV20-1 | CSAGQGNTYEQYF | TGCAGTGCCGGACAGGGGAACACCTACGAGCAGTACTTC
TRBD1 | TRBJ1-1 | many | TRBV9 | CASSVVKGTGVGTEAFF | TGTGCCAGCAGCGTCGTGAAGGGGACAGGGGTAGGCACTGAAGCTTTCTTT
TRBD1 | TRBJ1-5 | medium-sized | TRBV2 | CASSAGQQGDNQPQHF | TGTGCCAGCTCCGCGGGTCAACAGGGGGACAATCAGCCCCAGCATTTT
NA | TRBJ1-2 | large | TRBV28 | CARGGRRGYGYTF | TGTGCCAGGGGTGGACGGCGGGGCTATGGCTACACCTTC
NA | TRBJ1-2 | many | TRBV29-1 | CSVEAGAVYGYTF | TGCAGCGTTGAAGCTGGCGCGGTCTATGGCTACACCTTC
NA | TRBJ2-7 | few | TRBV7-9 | CASSGSVAPPYYEQYF | TGTGCCAGCAGCGGGAGTGTGGCACCACCCTACTACGAGCAGTACTTC
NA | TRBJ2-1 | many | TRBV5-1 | CASSLGGSGKQQFF | TGCGCCAGCAGCTTGGGCGGCTCGGGGAAACAGCAGTTCTTC
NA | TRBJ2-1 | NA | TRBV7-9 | CASSPGHGPTYNEQFF | TGTGCCAGCAGCCCGGGACACGGACCCACTTACAATGAGCAGTTCTTC
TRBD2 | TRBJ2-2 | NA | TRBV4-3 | CASSPGTSGRLQTGELFF | TGCGCCAGCAGCCCCGGGACTAGCGGGAGATTGCAAACCGGGGAGCTGTTTTTT
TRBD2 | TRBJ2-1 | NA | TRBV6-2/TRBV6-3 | CASSYHLSGGDNEQFF | TGTGCCAGCAGTTACCACCTTAGCGGGGGGGACAATGAGCAGTTCTTC
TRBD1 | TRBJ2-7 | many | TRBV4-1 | CASSFRDRGGDEQYF | TGCGCCAGCAGCTTCCGGGACAGGGGAGGAGACGAGCAGTACTTC
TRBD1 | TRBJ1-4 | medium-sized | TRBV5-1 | CASSDAPDRGIGLTNEKLFF | TGCGCCAGCAGCGACGCCCCGGACAGGGGGATAGGCCTAACTAATGAAAAACTGTTTTTT
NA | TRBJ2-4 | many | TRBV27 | CASSIQGTSSIQYF | TGTGCCAGCAGTATACAGGGCACGTCAAGCATTCAGTACTTC
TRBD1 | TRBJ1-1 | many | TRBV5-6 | CASSPTGSEAFF | TGTGCCAGCAGCCCGACAGGGTCCGAAGCTTTCTTT
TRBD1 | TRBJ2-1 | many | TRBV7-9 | CLTGDIGNEQFF | TGTTTAACAGGGGACATTGGGAATGAGCAGTTCTTC